These 7 T cell receptor beta chains originate from one sample sequenced in a study of vaccination effects on CD4 cells after COVID-19. The antigens for these receptors are not known. Method: immunoSEQ multiplex PCR; TCRdb's copy keeps in-frame clones and lacks some. The table has about 14,000 clones, about 78% seen once. Before any sequencing was done, the ViraFEST assay used viral peptide pools to expand antigen-specific CD4+ T cells. Scientists isolated CD4+ T cells after a roughly nine-day culture period ended. A PCR test confirmed that the person had SARS-CoV-2 infection between March and December 2020. Either the BNT162b2 or mRNA-1273 vaccine was given to participants in two doses. The specimen comprised CD4+ T cells from PBMCs cultured with SARS-CoV-2 spike peptides, sampled after COVID-19 vaccination. The receptors originated from a human donor who had a prior SARS-CoV-2 infection.

The chain recombines TRBV2 with TRBJ2-1; D is undetermined. The CDR3 totals 11 residues. V lost 3 bases to trimming and J lost 9 bases, with 6 bases between them. Germline-derived CDR1 and CDR2 are SNHLY and FYNNEI. CDR3 residues: CASSDYGEQFF. DNA for the CDR3: TGTGCCAGCAGTGATTACGGTGAGCAGTTCTTC.

J is TRBJ2-3 and V is TRBV25-1, with a possible D match to TRBD1 (5 bases). V was pared by 1 base and J by 2 bases, with 13 bases between. CDR1 is MGHDK, CDR2 SYGVNS, per germline. This CDR3 is built from 16 residues. The DNA of the CDR3 is TGTGCCAGCAGTGAATTGAGCTCAGGGAACACAGATACGCAGTATTTT. It is translated as CASSELSSGNTDTQYF. Based on the CDR3 plus reference TRBV25-1 and TRBJ2-3, the full variable domain is EADIYQTPRYLVIGTGKKITLECSQTMGHDKMYWYQQDPGMELHLIHYSYGVNSTEKGDLSSESTVSRIRTEHFPLTLESARPSHTSQYLCASSELSSGNTDTQYFGPGTRLTVL.

This clone was seen once. The chain couples TRBV7-2 to TRBJ1-5; 8 bases fit TRBD1. Germline loops: CDR1 SGHTA, CDR2 FQGNSA. V lost 1 base and J lost 6; bases outside the gene matches: 5. The CDR3 loop spans 15 amino acids. CDR3 nucleotide sequence: TGTGCCAGCAGCTTAGACAGGGGGATGAGTCAGCCCCAGCATTTT. Encoded protein: CASSLDRGMSQPQHF. Based on the CDR3 plus reference TRBV7-2 and TRBJ1-5, the full variable domain is GAGVSQSPSNKVTEKGKDVELRCDPISGHTALYWYRQSLGQGLEFLIYFQGNSAPDKSGLPSDRFSAERTGGSVSTLTIQRTQQEDSAVYLCASSLDRGMSQPQHFGDGTRLSIL.

The V call is TRBV19, the J call TRBJ1-5, with D perhaps matching TRBD1 (6 bases). This CDR3 comprises 14 residues. V lost 2 bases and J 4 bases, leaving 9 bases between the germline ends. Looked up from germline, CDR1 is LNHDA and CDR2 is SQIVND (reference sequence). The CDR3, as DNA: TGTGCCAGTAGTATATTTCAGGGGAATCAGCCCCAGCATTTT. Its translation: CASSIFQGNQPQHF.

The chain links TRBV12-3 or TRBV12-4 to TRBJ2-4; no clear D gene. Trimming removed 7 bases from V and 0 bases from J, with 7 bases in between. The CDR3 contains 13 residues. The CDR3, as DNA: TGTGCCAGCAAATTCGGAGCCAAAAACATTCAGTACTTC. Its translation is CASKFGAKNIQYF.

J is TRBJ2-5 and V is TRBV3-1 (or the pseudogene TRBV3-2), with 12 bases fitting TRBD2. V gave up 4 bases and J gave up 4 bases; unmatched junction bases: 4. This CDR3 has 15 amino acids. Germline CDR1 and CDR2: LGHDT and YNNKEL (reference sequence). CDR3 loop: CASSRLAGGGETQYF. As DNA, the CDR3 is TGTGCCAGCAGCCGCCTAGCGGGGGGGGGAGAGACCCAGTACTTC.

The chain recombines TRBV6-1 with TRBJ1-4; D might be TRBD1 (5 bases). The CDR3 consists of 14 residues. Germline CDR1 MNHNS, CDR2 SASEGT. V shed 3 bases and J shed 5 bases, with 10 bases lying between them. DNA of the CDR3: TGTGCCAGCAGTGAGGGGCAGACGAATGAAAAACTGTTTTTT. This sequence encodes CASSEGQTNEKLFF.